This T cell receptor beta chain was found in a study of T cells in narcolepsy. The protocol was immunoSEQ multiplex PCR, while the TCRdb copy is restricted to in-frame clones and leaves out a portion. The sample lists fewer than 30,000 clones; roughly four fifths were seen once. The germline V gene has CDR1 MNHEY and CDR2 SVGAGI. This CDR3 has 14 residues. J gave up 7 bases and V 5 bases, and 3 bases lay outside the gene matches. The receptor was derived from a human donor with narcolepsy. The sequencing input was CD45RA- memory CD4+ T cells from PBMCs. The chain carries TRBV6-5 and TRBJ2-3, with 13 bases identical to TRBD2. The CDR3 DNA follows: TGTGCCAGCAGTCTCGGGACTAGCGGGAATACGCAGTATTTT. This encodes CASSLGTSGNTQYF.